This is a list of T cell receptor beta chains from one sample in a study of STAT5B mutations in CD4+ large granular lymphocyte leukemia. The data were produced by immunoSEQ multiplex PCR, yet TCRdb's version contains in-frame clones alone and is incomplete. The sample shows over 35,000 clones, roughly 83% of them seen only once. The sample consisted of CD4+ T cells from blood buffy coats. These receptors were obtained from a human donor in good health. Both conserved end residues are part of each CDR3. The D gene is left open where the match is weak. The listing skips clone size in some rows; elsewhere it reads once, few, many or a size class.

TRBJ1-4 - TRBV28 once TGTGCCAGCAGTTTTTGGCGGGGAGGGGATGAAAAACTGTTTTTT CASSFWRGGDEKLFF
TRBJ2-5 TRBD2 TRBV9 - TGTGCCAGCAGCGGCTCTAGCGGGGGACAAGAGACCCAGTACTTC CASSGSSGGQETQYF
TRBJ2-7 - TRBV27 - TGTGCCAGCAGTAGGCAGTCCACCTACGAGCAGTACTTC CASSRQSTYEQYF
TRBJ2-7 TRBD2 TRBV29-1 - TGCAGCGGAGCGACTAGCGGGATGTACGAGCAGTACTTC CSGATSGMYEQYF
TRBJ1-2 - TRBV6-6 - TGTGCCAGCAGCCCGGGACCTCGGGGCTACACCTTC CASSPGPRGYTF
TRBJ1-1 - TRBV20-1 - TGCAGTGCTAGAGTTCAGACAGAAGCTTTCTTT CSARVQTEAFF
TRBJ2-7 TRBD1 TRBV18 few TGTGCCAGCTCACCACAAGGACAGGGTTCCTACGAGCAGTACTTC CASSPQGQGSYEQYF
TRBJ1-1 - TRBV7-9 - TGTGCCAGCAGCTCCCAGACCGTGAACACTGAAGCTTTCTTT CASSSQTVNTEAFF
TRBJ2-3 TRBD2 TRBV11-2 - TGTGCCAGCAGCTTTAGCGGGGGGCCGGGGGGTACGCAGTATTTT CASSFSGGPGGTQYF
TRBJ1-2 TRBD1 TRBV29-1 - TGCAGCGTTGATCAGGGGGCTTCTTATGGCTACACCTTC CSVDQGASYGYTF
TRBJ2-3 - TRBV18 - TGTGCCAGCTCCCCGGCAGGGACCGACACAGATACGCAGTATTTT CASSPAGTDTDTQYF
TRBJ2-5 - TRBV5-4 - TGTGCCAGCAGCTTGGTGGGGGACGAGACCCAGTACTTC CASSLVGDETQYF
TRBJ2-2 TRBD2 TRBV5-5 - TGTGCCAGCAGCTTATCTAGCGGGAGCGTCACCGGGGAGCTGTTTTTT CASSLSSGSVTGELFF
TRBJ2-7 TRBD1 TRBV7-2 once TGTGCCAGCAGCCCCCGGACAGGCACCTACGAGCAGTACTTC CASSPRTGTYEQYF
TRBJ1-4 - TRBV7-2 - TGTGCCAGCAGGCTCTTGGGCTACCAGGGTGAAAAACTGTTTTTT CASRLLGYQGEKLFF
TRBJ2-1 - TRBV29-1 - TGCAGCGTTGGGCGGGTGACAGGCCCCTACAATGAGCAGTTCTTC CSVGRVTGPYNEQFF
TRBJ2-5 - TRBV6-6 - TGTGCCAGCAGGATAAACCAAGAGACCCAGTACTTC CASRINQETQYF
TRBJ2-5 - TRBV9 - TGTGCCAGCAGCCCAATTAGCTGGGGCCCCCAAGAGACCCAGTACTTC CASSPISWGPQETQYF
TRBJ1-4 TRBD1 TRBV7-9 few TGTGCCAGCAGCTTCCAGGGGGCAGGTGAAAAACTGTTTTTT CASSFQGAGEKLFF
TRBJ2-3 - TRBV29-1 - TGCAGCGCTGAGGGATGGGGCCTCACAGATACGCAGTATTTT CSAEGWGLTDTQYF
TRBJ2-1 TRBD1 TRBV11-3 - TGTGCCAGCAGCTCAGGACAGGCCTACAATGAGCAGTTCTTC CASSSGQAYNEQFF
TRBJ2-1 TRBD1 TRBV18 - TGTGCCAGCTCACCACCTAACCACAGGGGTAACAATGAGCAGTTCTTC CASSPPNHRGNNEQFF
TRBJ2-3 - TRBV29-1 - TGCAGCGTTGACTTCAACACAGATACGCAGTATTTT CSVDFNTDTQYF
TRBJ2-1 TRBD2 TRBV7-2 - TGTGCCAGCAGCTTCACTAGCGGGGATGAGCAGTTCTTC CASSFTSGDEQFF
TRBJ1-1 - TRBV7-8 - TGTGCCAGCAGCCCTTTGGGCAGGGCATGGAGGAACACTGAAGCTTTCTTT CASSPLGRAWRNTEAFF
TRBJ2-7 TRBD2 TRBV28 - TGTGCCAGCAGGAAGTGGACTAGCGGAGTCGAGCAGTACTTC CASRKWTSGVEQYF
TRBJ2-1 TRBD1 TRBV18 - TGTGCCAGCTCACCCGGACAGGGAGGTACCTACAATGAGCAGTTCTTC CASSPGQGGTYNEQFF
TRBJ2-4 - TRBV9 - TGTGCCAGCAGCAACTCTACCGGGACGAGAAACATTCAGTACTTC CASSNSTGTRNIQYF
TRBJ1-2 TRBD1 TRBV19 once TGTGCCAGTAGGGGCCTGACAGGGGACACCTTC CASRGLTGDTF
TRBJ2-2 - TRBV25-1 once TGTGCCAGCAGTGCCAGCCTCACCGGGGAGCTGTTTTTT CASSASLTGELFF
TRBJ2-3 TRBD2 TRBV5-4 once TGTGCCAGTAAGTTGCGGGAGCCAGATACGCAGTATTTT CASKLREPDTQYF
TRBJ2-1 TRBD1 TRBV7-9 - TGTGCCAGCAGTTTGGGACAGATTTCCTACAATGAGCAGTTCTTC CASSLGQISYNEQFF
TRBJ1-2 - TRBV28 - TGTGCCAGCAGTTTTCTCGTCGGCGGCTACACCTTC CASSFLVGGYTF
TRBJ2-1 TRBD2 TRBV7-2 - TGTGCCAGCAGCTCCAGGACTAGCGGGAGTGGCAATGAGCAGTTCTTC CASSSRTSGSGNEQFF
TRBJ2-7 - TRBV7-2 - TGTGCCAGCAGCTTCCTTGGTAGCTACGAGCAGTACTTC CASSFLGSYEQYF
TRBJ1-1 - TRBV6-5 - TGTGCCAGCAGTTACGGGGGGGGGCAGGGCACTGAAGCTTTCTTT CASSYGGGQGTEAFF
TRBJ2-7 - TRBV18 - TGTGCCAGTCATGGACCACAAGGAGGGAGTACCGAGCAGTACTTC CASHGPQGGSTEQYF
TRBJ1-5 - TRBV4-1 - TGCGCCAGCAGCCCGCGGGCCGATCAGCCCCAGCATTTT CASSPRADQPQHF
TRBJ2-1 - TRBV7-9 - TGTGCCAGCAGCCAAACCGGACAGATCGATGAGCAGTTCTTC CASSQTGQIDEQFF
TRBJ1-1 - TRBV6-1 few TGTGCCGCCACTATTGAGCGGCGGGCCACTGAAGCTTTCTTT CAATIERRATEAFF
TRBJ2-1 - TRBV5-1 - TGCGCCAGCAGTTCTGAGAGCAGGGGCCGGGGATACAATGAGCAGTTCTTC CASSSESRGRGYNEQFF
TRBJ2-3 TRBD2 TRBV2 - TGTGCCAGCAGTGAAGGCGGGAGACGCACAGATACGCAGTATTTT CASSEGGRRTDTQYF
TRBJ1-1 - TRBV6-5 - TGTGCCAGCAGTTACGGAGGACAGATGAACACTGAAGCTTTCTTT CASSYGGQMNTEAFF
TRBJ2-1 - TRBV9 - TGTGCCAGCAGCGTGCGGGATAGTGAGCAGTTCTTC CASSVRDSEQFF
TRBJ1-5 TRBD1 TRBV19 - TGTGCCAGTAGTATGAGACAGGGTGTTAGCAATCAGCCCCAGCATTTT CASSMRQGVSNQPQHF
TRBJ1-2 - TRBV6-1 - TGTGCCAGCAGTGAAGAAACCGCGGACAGTTTCTATGGCTACACCTTC CASSEETADSFYGYTF
TRBJ1-1 - TRBV10-3 - TGTGCCATCAGTGAGGGGGCAGAGACTGAAGCTTTCTTT CAISEGAETEAFF
TRBJ2-1 TRBD2 TRBV7-3 - TGTGCCAGCAGCTACCCTAGCGGGGGGAATTACAATGAGCAGTTCTTC CASSYPSGGNYNEQFF
TRBJ1-4 - TRBV27 - TGTGCCAGCAGTTTATCAGGGCGTAATGAAAAACTGTTTTTT CASSLSGRNEKLFF
TRBJ2-7 - TRBV2 few TGTGCCAGCAGTGAAGGGACAGCTAGATACGAGCAGTACTTC CASSEGTARYEQYF